This TCR beta chain was identified in a study of blood T cell repertoires in COVID-19. In the study overall: Sample material is recorded as cDNA or gDNA derived from T cells, B-cell-depleted T cells, or PBMCs.

The ends lost 4 bases at V and 1 base at J; junction bases unmatched: 19. CDR3 length: 21 residues. Germline CDR1 is MGHRA and CDR2 is YSYEKL. Assay: immunoSEQ multiplex PCR; the TCRdb copy retains only in-frame clones and omits some. The profile shows about 56,000 clones, around 84% of them singletons. The source material was peripheral blood. The chain couples TRBV4-1 to TRBJ1-5; 10 nucleotides line up with TRBD1. The receptor was derived from an elderly woman with acute or convalescent COVID-19. The CDR3 coding sequence is TGCGCCAGCAGCCTGGGACAGGGGTCGGGGGGGCAACTCTGGAGCAATCAGCCCCAGCATTTT. It encodes CASSLGQGSGGQLWSNQPQHF.